This T cell receptor beta chain was observed in a study of blood T cell repertoires in COVID-19. Whole-study context: Sources were T cells, B-cell-depleted T cells, or PBMCs; the material itself was cDNA or gDNA.

In the original workflow: Reference gene primer amplification in the assay estimated nucleated cell counts. Sequencing used immunoSEQ multiplex PCR; TCRdb keeps in-frame clones, though not all of them. The V and J calls and clone size are taken from that table; D and trimming were inferred from the DNA. There are over 200,000 clones in the sample; about nine tenths occur only once, and under 7% lies in the top ten. This CDR3 is built from 13 residues. The germline V gene encodes CDR1 MDHEN and CDR2 SYDVKM. With V trimmed by 4 bases and J by 6 bases, 2 bases remained unmatched. This rearrangement joins TRBV28 to TRBJ2-4; 8 positions match TRBD2. The origin of this receptor is a man in his 60s who had recovered from COVID-19. The sequencing input was peripheral blood. This CDR3 reads CASSSGRGNIQYF. DNA of the CDR3: TGTGCCAGCAGTTCCGGGAGGGGAAACATTCAGTACTTC.